The T cell receptor (beta chain) under discussion was sequenced for a study of human T cells and chemical hapten exposure. Notes on the study in general: Compared with pre-sensitization or healthy control sets, expanded TCRs clustered more.

This clonotype was picked up many times. The antigen is not known. Single cDNA molecules in the library carried unique molecular identifiers attached during preparation. In the original analysis: Per-sample TCR counts ranged from about 20,000 to 750,000, median roughly 87,000. TCRdb re-called the RACE reads through MiXCR, storing one row per CDR3 protein. None of the V and J calls come from the authors' own analysis; TCRdb made them. The sample lists approximately 90,000 distinct CDR3 sequences; approximately 10% were seen once. The CDR3 has 14 residues. With 5 bases removed from V and 9 bases from J, the gap between germline ends came to 17 bases. CDR1 and CDR2 from the germline V gene are DFQATT and SNEGSKA (reference sequence). Noted time point: patch test 2, 6 weeks after DPC sensitization. Documented treatment: therapeutic diphenylcyclopropenone sensitization with weekly scalp DPC.

The sample consisted of whole blood, taken in connection with sensitization to the hapten diphenylcyclopropenone (DPC). This receptor was obtained from a middle-aged man with alopecia areata. Some clones in this sample may be carry-over from other donors' samples. V gene TRBV20-1 combines with J gene TRBJ1-6, with D unclear. The CDR3 coding sequence is TGCAGTGCTCCAGACCCCGGGATTGGTTCACCCCTCCACTTT. It translates to CSAPDPGIGSPLHF.